This T cell receptor (beta chain) stems from a study of cytomegalovirus exposure and HLA in healthy donors. General observations from the study: The records held CMV serostatus as the only immune exposure information.

PCR amplification relied on 60 Vbeta primers (plus 13 Jbeta primers). Using immunoSEQ multiplex PCR, the repertoire was profiled, and TCRdb retains in-frame clones only, with some absent. The table lists about 130,000 clones, approximately 80% of them singletons. On this clone itself: Its antigen is not known.

Trimming pared 7 bases from V and 0 bases from J, leaving 10 bases between. The germline V gene has CDR1 MRHNA and CDR2 SNTAGT. The CDR3 is 13 amino acids. The J gene is TRBJ2-7, the V gene TRBV6-4; a possible D gene is TRBD2 (5 bases). The receptor comes from a male donor in good health and CMV-seronegative. The sequenced sample was PBMCs. CDR3 in DNA: TGTGCCAGCAATAGAGGGAACTCCTACGAGCAGTACTTC. Encoded protein: CASNRGNSYEQYF.